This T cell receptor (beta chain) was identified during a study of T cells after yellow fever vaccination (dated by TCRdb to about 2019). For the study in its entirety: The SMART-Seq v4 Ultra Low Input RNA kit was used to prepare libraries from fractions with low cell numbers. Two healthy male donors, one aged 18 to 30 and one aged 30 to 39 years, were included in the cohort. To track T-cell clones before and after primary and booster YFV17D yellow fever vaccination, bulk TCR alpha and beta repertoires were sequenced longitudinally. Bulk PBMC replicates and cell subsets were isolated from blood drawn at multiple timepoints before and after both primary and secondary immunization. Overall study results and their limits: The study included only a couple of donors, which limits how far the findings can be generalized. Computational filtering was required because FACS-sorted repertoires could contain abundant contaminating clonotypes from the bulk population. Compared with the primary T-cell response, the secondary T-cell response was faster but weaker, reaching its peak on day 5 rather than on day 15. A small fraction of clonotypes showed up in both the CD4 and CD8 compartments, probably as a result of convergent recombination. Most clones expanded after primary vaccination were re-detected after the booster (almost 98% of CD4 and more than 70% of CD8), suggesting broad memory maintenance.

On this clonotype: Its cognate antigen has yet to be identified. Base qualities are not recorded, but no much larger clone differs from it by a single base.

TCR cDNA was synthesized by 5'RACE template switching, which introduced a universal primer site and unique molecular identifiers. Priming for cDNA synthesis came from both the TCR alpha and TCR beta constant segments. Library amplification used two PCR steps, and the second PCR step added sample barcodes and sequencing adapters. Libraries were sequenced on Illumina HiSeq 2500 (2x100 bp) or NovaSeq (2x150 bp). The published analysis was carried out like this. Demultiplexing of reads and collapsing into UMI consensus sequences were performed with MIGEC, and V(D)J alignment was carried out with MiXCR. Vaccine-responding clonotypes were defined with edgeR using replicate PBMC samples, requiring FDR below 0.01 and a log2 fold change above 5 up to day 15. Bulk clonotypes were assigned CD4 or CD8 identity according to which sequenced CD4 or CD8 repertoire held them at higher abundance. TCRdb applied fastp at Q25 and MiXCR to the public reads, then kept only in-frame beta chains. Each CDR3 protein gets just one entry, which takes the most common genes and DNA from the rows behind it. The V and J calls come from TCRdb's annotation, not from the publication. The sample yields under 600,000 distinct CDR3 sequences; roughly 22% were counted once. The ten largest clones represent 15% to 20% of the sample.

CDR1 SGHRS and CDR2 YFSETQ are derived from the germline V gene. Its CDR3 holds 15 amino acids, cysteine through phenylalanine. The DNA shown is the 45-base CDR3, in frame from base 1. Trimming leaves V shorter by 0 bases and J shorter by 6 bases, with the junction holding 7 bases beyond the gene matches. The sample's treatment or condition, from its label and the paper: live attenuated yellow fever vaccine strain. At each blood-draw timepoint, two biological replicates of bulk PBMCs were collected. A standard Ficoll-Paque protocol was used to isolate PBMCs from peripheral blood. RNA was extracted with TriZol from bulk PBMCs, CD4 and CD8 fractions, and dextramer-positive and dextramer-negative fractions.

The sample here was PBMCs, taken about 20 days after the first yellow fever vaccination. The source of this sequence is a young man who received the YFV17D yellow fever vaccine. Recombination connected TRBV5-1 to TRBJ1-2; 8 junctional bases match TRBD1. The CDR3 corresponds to CASSLGITGGNGYTF. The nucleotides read TGCGCCAGCAGCTTGGGGATAACAGGGGGTAATGGCTACACCTTC.